The 8 T cell receptor beta chains below all came from one sample that was sequenced in a study of blood T cell repertoires in COVID-19. Method: immunoSEQ multiplex PCR; TCRdb's copy keeps in-frame clones and lacks some. The repertoire consists of roughly 200,000 clones, with 80% to 85% occurring once and the leading ten covering 3.2%. The sequenced sample was PBMCs or T cells enriched from blood (not recorded which). These receptors were taken from a woman aged 25 to 39 who had been exposed to COVID-19.

This clone was picked up one time. The chain has TRBV27 and TRBJ2-7; tentative D call: TRBD2 (5 bases). Deletions cut 2 bases from V and 0 bases from J, with 11 bases between. CDR1 and CDR2 from the germline V gene are MNHEY and SMNVEV (reference sequence). This CDR3 has 15 residues. CDR3: CASSLEGVNSYEQYF. DNA for the CDR3: TGTGCCAGCAGTTTAGAGGGTGTAAACTCCTACGAGCAGTACTTC.

The rearrangement links TRBV6-5 to TRBJ2-1; 7 nucleotides align to TRBD1. The CDR3 is made up of 13 amino acids. From germline, CDR1 is MNHEY and CDR2 SVGAGI. J lost 5 bases, V lost 2 bases, and 0 bases had no gene match. DNA for the CDR3: TGTGCCAGCAGTTACGGACAGGACAATGAGCAGTTCTTC. The encoded protein is CASSYGQDNEQFF.

This CDR3 is CASSLAGLAEDTQYF. CDR3 DNA sequence: TGTGCCAGCAGCTTGGCTGGTCTAGCCGAGGATACGCAGTATTTT. The chain combines TRBV5-6 with TRBJ2-3, with a possible D match to TRBD2 (5 bases). Germline assignment: CDR1 SGHDT and CDR2 YYEEEE. The CDR3 consists of 15 residues. The germline V and J ends were trimmed by 0 bases and 6 bases, with 14 bases remaining between them.

A remark on this clone: The sample holds other DNA sequences that translate to the same CDR3. V gene TRBV7-9 combines with J gene TRBJ2-2, with 7 positions matching TRBD2. The V gene's germline CDR1 is SEHNR and CDR2 FQNEAQ (reference sequence). CDR3 length: 15 amino acids. Trimming took 5 bases from V and 2 from J; bases not matched to a gene: 5. The CDR3 region is CASSPGTTNTGELFF. The CDR3 DNA reads TGTGCCAGCAGCCCCGGGACTACTAACACCGGGGAGCTGTTTTTT.

The chain combines TRBV7-2 with TRBJ2-3, with D tentatively TRBD2 (5 bases). With 4 bases removed from V and 2 bases from J, the gap between germline ends came to 13 bases. Germline V CDR1 and CDR2: SGHTA, FQGNSA. The CDR3 has 15 amino acids. CDR3 sequence (DNA): TGTGCCAGCAGCTGGTCGGGGAGTAACACAGATACGCAGTATTTT. Amino acids: CASSWSGSNTDTQYF.

The chain joins TRBV4-1 to TRBJ2-2, with TRBD2 identical over 7 bases. The CDR3 has 13 residues. V lost 3 bases and J lost 7; bases outside the gene matches: 2. The germline CDR1 and CDR2 sequences are MGHRA and YSYEKL. The CDR3, as DNA: TGCGCCAGCAGCCAGGGGGGGGTCGGGGAGCTGTTTTTT. It yields the protein CASSQGGVGELFF.

V gene TRBV27 combines with J gene TRBJ2-2; 9 positions match TRBD1. V shed 2 bases and J 3 bases; nucleotides not matched to a gene: 10. This CDR3 is built from 18 residues. Per germline, CDR1 MNHEY and CDR2 SMNVEV (reference sequence). CDR3 sequence: CASSLAPLGTGYTGELFF. Here the CDR3 DNA reads TGTGCCAGCAGTTTAGCCCCTTTGGGGACAGGGTACACCGGGGAGCTGTTTTTT.

This clone was observed at least ten times. The V and J genes are TRBV19 and TRBJ2-7, with 7 bases fitting TRBD1. In germline, CDR1 is LNHDA, CDR2 SQIVND (reference sequence). J lost 1 base, V lost 4 bases, and 4 bases had no gene match. This CDR3 is built from 14 residues. The CDR3 is CASSRGQSSYEQYF. The CDR3 DNA reads TGTGCCAGTAGTAGGGGACAGAGTTCCTACGAGCAGTACTTC.